This T cell receptor beta chain was recovered during a study of T-cell memory formation after mild COVID-19. Study-wide results and caveats: The study found contracting CD4+ clones mainly in CM and EM and contracting CD8+ clones in EMRA. Still unconfirmed is whether the second-wave clones peaking on day 37 recognized SARS-CoV-2.

The J segment lost 2 bases and the V segment lost 2 bases, leaving 2 bases of the junction unmatched. Germline loops: CDR1 SGHTA, CDR2 FQGNSA. This CDR3 spans 15 amino acids. This clonotype was found a few times. Its specificity is not known. TCRdb passed the 5' RACE reads through MiXCR, listing each CDR3 protein once. The sample has over 400,000 distinct CDR3 sequences; less than 25% are singletons. This chain connects TRBV7-2 to TRBJ2-3; TRBD2 aligns across 9 bases. The TCR sequence derives from an adult woman who had mild COVID-19 (a few samples of this study predate the infection). Cell type and time point are not known. Sequencing used PBMCs or a T cell subset sorted from them (not recorded which). CDR3 sequence: CASSLSGGITDTQYF. CDR3 DNA: TGTGCCAGCAGCTTAAGCGGGGGGATCACAGATACGCAGTATTTT.